One sample yielded the 10 T cell receptor beta chains listed below, sequenced in a study of T cells in Graves' hyperthyroidism and ophthalmopathy. Authors of the study amplified TCR beta CDR3 regions from RNA transcripts. The HTBI set primed first-round TCR CDR3 RT-PCR. MiXCR, run by TCRdb on the multiplex PCR reads, gives a single entry per CDR3 protein. The data show 530,000 or so distinct CDR3 sequences, roughly 18% seen once. The sequenced sample was blood. The receptors were gathered from a woman aged 18-29 years with Graves' ophthalmopathy.

Points on this clonotype: This may come from a read error, since a much larger clone is one base off. The CDR3 carries no conserved terminal phenylalanine or tryptophan, so it likely arises from a read error. The J gene is TRBJ1-1, the V gene TRBV27; unclear D gene. The CDR3 is 15 residues long. The germline V and J ends were trimmed by 5 bases and 0 bases, with 13 bases remaining between them. Germline V gene sequence: CDR1 MNHEY, CDR2 SMNVEV (reference sequence). The CDR3 nucleotides are TGTGCCAGCAGTCCTTTACGGGATTTGAACACTGAAGCTTTCTCT. This translates into CASSPLRDLNTEAFS.

This clonotype occurred many times. The chain is built from TRBV28 and TRBJ1-2, with D hard to call. CDR1 is MDHEN, CDR2 SYDVKM, per germline. V gave up 5 bases and J gave up 8 bases, with 18 bases separating them. The CDR3 is 14 residues long. The CDR3 is CASSTPGALEGYTF. As DNA, the CDR3 is TGTGCCAGCAGTACCCCGGGAGCATTGGAGGGCTACACCTTC.

A few counts support this clonotype. Mismatch with germline at one junction end may stem from a read error. The chain is built from TRBV20-1 and TRBJ2-7, with D possibly TRBD1 on 6 matching bases. This CDR3 has 13 residues. Looked up from germline, CDR1 is DFQATT and CDR2 is SNEGSKA (reference sequence). CDR3 DNA sequence: TGCAGTGCAATGGGACATTCATCCTACGAGCGGTACTTC. Protein: CSAMGHSSYERYF.

This clonotype was picked up many times. V gene TRBV11-2 combines with J gene TRBJ2-7; D not resolved. Germline lookup yields CDR1 SGHAT and CDR2 FQNNGV. The germline V and J ends were trimmed by 7 bases and 1 base, with 11 bases remaining between them. This CDR3 has 13 amino acids. The CDR3: CASNLLESYEQYF. Written as DNA, the CDR3 is TGTGCCAGCAACCTATTGGAGTCCTACGAGCAGTACTTC.

This clonotype was detected ten times or more. The rearrangement joins TRBV6-1 to TRBJ1-4; a weak D match, TRBD1 (5 bases). The CDR3 spans 17 residues. With 10 bases removed from V and 0 bases from J, the gap between germline ends came to 21 bases. Germline CDR1 is MNHNS and CDR2 is SASEGT. The CDR3 sequence is CANYEGWGGTTNEKLFF. DNA for the CDR3: TGTGCCAACTACGAAGGATGGGGGGGTACAACTAATGAAAAACTGTTTTTT.

The genes are TRBV6-1 and TRBJ2-5; D is unresolved. This CDR3 is 12 amino acids long. Per the germline V gene, CDR1 is MNHNS and CDR2 is SASEGT. V lost 2 bases, J lost 5 bases, and 6 bases lay in between. The DNA of the CDR3 is TGTGCCAGCAGTGAATTGGCGGAGACCCAGTACTTC. It yields the protein CASSELAETQYF.

This clonotype appeared many times. The J gene is TRBJ2-7, the V gene TRBV20-1; 7 bases align to TRBD2. CDR1 is DFQATT and CDR2 is SNEGSKA in the germline V gene (reference sequence). This CDR3 contains 13 residues. After removal of 0 bases from V and 2 bases from J, the junction contained 1 base not matched to a gene. The CDR3 reads CSAREGTTYEQYF. Here the CDR3 DNA reads TGCAGTGCTAGAGAAGGGACTACCTACGAGCAGTACTTC.

This clonotype turned up a few times. The chain uses TRBV6-2 or TRBV6-3 and TRBJ1-1, with D tentatively TRBD1 (5 bases). V gave up 7 bases and J gave up 4 bases, with 19 bases separating them. Germline CDR1 is MNHEY and CDR2 is SVGEGT. The length of the CDR3 is 15 residues. Here the CDR3 DNA reads TGTGCCAGCACCGACTTCCTAGGGGAAAGCACTGAAGCTTTCTTT. Encoded protein: CASTDFLGESTEAFF.

The J gene is TRBJ2-7, the V gene TRBV29-1; D call uncertain. V lost 6 bases to trimming and J lost 3 bases, with 9 bases between them. CDR1 is SQVTM, CDR2 ANQGSEA, per germline. The length of the CDR3 is 11 residues. The CDR3 DNA is TGCAGCGTGAGGCAGGACTACGAGCAGTACTTC. It translates to CSVRQDYEQYF.

This clonotype has just a few counts. The chain is built from TRBV25-1 and TRBJ1-6; no reliable D call. The CDR3 runs to 15 residues. Between the trimmed V and J ends, which lost 3 bases and 0 bases, there was a span of 6 bases. Germline lookup yields CDR1 MGHDK and CDR2 SYGVNS. The CDR3 region is CASSETSSYNSPLHF. CDR3 DNA sequence: TGTGCCAGCAGTGAGACTAGCTCCTATAATTCACCCCTCCACTTT.